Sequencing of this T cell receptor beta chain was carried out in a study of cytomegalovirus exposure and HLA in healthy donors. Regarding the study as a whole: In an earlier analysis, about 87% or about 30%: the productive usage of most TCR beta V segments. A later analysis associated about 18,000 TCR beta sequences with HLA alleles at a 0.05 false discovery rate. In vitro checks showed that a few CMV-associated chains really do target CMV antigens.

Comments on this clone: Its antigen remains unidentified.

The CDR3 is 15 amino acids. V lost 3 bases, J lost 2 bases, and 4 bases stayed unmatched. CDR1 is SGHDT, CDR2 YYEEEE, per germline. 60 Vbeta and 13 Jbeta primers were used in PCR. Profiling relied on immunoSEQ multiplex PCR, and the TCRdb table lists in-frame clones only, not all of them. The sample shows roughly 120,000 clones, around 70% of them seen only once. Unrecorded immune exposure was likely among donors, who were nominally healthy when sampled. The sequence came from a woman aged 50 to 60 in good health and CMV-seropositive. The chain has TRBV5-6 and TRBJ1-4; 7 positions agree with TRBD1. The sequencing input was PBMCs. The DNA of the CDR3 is TGTGCCAGCAGCTCCACAGGGGTGACTAATGAAAAACTGTTTTTT. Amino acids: CASSSTGVTNEKLFF.